Here is one T cell receptor (beta chain) with its context. No antigen is known for it. The data belong to a study of persistence of HIV-infected CD4 T cells. Study overall: The sample holds CD4+ T cells responsive to CMV or HIV-1 Gag.

Study-wide findings and caveats: CMV- and Gag-responding cells had lower TCRbeta richness than CD3/CD28-responding cells.

Sequencing used immunoSEQ version 4 in survey mode. Method: immunoSEQ multiplex PCR; TCRdb's copy keeps in-frame clones and lacks some. The sample carries tens of thousands of clones, 65% to 75% recorded once. An overlapping HIV-1 Gag peptide pool stimulated these cells at 0.85 to 1 ug/peptide/mL. Sorted nonresponding memory CD4+ T cells were CD40L-negative, CD69-negative, CD45RO-high. Donors had CD4+ T cell counts above 400 cells/uL and were CMV-seropositive. Germline CDR1 LGHNA, CDR2 YNFKEQ. Trimming removed 4 bases from V and 7 bases from J, with 24 bases in between. The CDR3 totals 17 residues. The source of this sequence is an adult man with HIV who was CMV-seropositive. Source: CD4+ T cells sorted from PBMCs after 18-hour stimulation, taken from a patient who received antiretroviral therapy. The chain joins TRBV4-2 to TRBJ2-3; D possibly corresponds to TRBD2 (6 bases). The CDR3 coding sequence is TGTGCCAGCAGCCCGCTTTTGATCGGCGGGGAGGTAAATACGCAGTATTTT. Its protein is CASSPLLIGGEVNTQYF.